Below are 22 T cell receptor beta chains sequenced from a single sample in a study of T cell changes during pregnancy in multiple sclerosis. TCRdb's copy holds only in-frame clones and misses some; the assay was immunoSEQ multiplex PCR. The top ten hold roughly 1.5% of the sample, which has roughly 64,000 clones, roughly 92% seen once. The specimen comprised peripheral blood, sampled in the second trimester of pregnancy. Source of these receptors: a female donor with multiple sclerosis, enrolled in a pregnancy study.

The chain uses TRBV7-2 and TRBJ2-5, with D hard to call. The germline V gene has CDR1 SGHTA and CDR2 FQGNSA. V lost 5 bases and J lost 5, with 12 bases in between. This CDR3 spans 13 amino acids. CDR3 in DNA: TGTGCCAGCAGCCCTAACCAACGGGAGACCCAGTACTTC. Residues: CASSPNQRETQYF.

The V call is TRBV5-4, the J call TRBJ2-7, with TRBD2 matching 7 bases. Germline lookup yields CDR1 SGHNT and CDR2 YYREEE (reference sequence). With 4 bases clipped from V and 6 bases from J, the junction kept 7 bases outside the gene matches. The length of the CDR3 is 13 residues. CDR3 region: CASSPVGGGEQYF. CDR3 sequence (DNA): TGTGCCAGCAGCCCGGTGGGGGGGGGCGAGCAGTACTTC.

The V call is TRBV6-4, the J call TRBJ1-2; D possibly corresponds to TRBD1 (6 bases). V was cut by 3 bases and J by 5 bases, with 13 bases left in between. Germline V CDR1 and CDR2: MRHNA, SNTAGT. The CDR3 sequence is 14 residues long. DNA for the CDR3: TGTGCCAGCAGTGAGGGGGCGCCGACGTATGGCTACACCTTC. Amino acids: CASSEGAPTYGYTF.

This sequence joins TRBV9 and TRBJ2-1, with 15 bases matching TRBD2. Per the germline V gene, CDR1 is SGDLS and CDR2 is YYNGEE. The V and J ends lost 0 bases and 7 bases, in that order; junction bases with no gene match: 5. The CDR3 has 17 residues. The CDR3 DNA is TGTGCCAGCAGCGTAGCTTTGGGACTAGCGGGAGGTAATGAGCAGTTCTTC. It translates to CASSVALGLAGGNEQFF. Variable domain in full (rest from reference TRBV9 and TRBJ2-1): DSGVTQTPKHLITATGQRVTLRCSPRSGDLSVYWYQQSLDQGLQFLIQYYNGEERAKGNILERFSAQQFPDLHSELNLSSLELGDSALYFCASSVALGLAGGNEQFFGPGTRLTVL.

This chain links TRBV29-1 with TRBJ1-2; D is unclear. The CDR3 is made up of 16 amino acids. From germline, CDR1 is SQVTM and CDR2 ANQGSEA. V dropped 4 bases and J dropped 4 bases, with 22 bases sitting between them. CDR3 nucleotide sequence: TGCAGCGTTGTTGGAGGGAAAGCCCCCTTCCTCTATGGCTACACCTTC. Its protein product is CSVVGGKAPFLYGYTF.

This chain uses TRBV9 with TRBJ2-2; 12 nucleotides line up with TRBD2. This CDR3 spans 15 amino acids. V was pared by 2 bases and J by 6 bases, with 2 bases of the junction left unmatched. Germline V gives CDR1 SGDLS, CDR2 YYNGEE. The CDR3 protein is CASSVRLAGAGELFF. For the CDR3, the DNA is TGTGCCAGCAGCGTTCGACTAGCGGGAGCCGGGGAGCTGTTTTTT.

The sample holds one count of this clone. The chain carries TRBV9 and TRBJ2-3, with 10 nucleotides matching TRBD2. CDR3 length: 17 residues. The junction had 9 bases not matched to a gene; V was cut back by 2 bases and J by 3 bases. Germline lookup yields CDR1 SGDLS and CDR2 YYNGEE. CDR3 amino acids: CASSVQREGGKTDTQYF. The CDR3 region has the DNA TGTGCCAGCAGCGTCCAGCGGGAGGGCGGAAAGACAGATACGCAGTATTTT.

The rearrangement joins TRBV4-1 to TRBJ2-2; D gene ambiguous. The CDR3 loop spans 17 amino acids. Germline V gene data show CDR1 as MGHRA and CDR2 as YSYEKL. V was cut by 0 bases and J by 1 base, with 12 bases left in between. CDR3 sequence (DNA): TGCGCCAGCAGCCAAGATCTGGGCCAAGGGAACACCGGGGAGCTGTTTTTT. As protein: CASSQDLGQGNTGELFF.

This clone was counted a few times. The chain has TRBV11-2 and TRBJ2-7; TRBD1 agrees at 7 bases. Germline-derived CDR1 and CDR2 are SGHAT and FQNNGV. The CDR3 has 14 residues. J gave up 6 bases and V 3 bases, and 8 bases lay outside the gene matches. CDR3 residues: CASSLGRQGSEQYF. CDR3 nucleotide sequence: TGTGCCAGCAGCTTGGGCCGACAGGGCTCCGAGCAGTACTTC.

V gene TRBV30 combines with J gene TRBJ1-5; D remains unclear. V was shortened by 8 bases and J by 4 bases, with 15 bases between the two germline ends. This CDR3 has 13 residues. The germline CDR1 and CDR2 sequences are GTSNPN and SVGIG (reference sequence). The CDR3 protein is CAVNMAGNQPQHF. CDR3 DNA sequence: TGTGCCGTCAATATGGCGGGTAATCAGCCCCAGCATTTT. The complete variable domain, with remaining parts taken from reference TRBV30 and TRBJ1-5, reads SQTIHQWPATLVQPVGSPLSLECTVEGTSNPNLYWYRQAAGRGLQLLFYSVGIGQISSEVPQNLSASRPQDRQFILSSKKLLLSDSGFYLCAVNMAGNQPQHFGDGTRLSIL.

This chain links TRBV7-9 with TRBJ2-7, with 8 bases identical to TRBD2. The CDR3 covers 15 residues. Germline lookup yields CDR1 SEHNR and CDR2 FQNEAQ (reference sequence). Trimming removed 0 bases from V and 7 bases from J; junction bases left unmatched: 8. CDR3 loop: CASSLAFGTSGEQYF. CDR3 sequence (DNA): TGTGCCAGCAGCTTAGCTTTCGGTACTAGCGGAGAGCAGTACTTC. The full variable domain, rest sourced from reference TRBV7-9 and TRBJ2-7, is DTGVSQNPRHKITKRGQNVTFRCDPISEHNRLYWYRQTLGQGPEFLTYFQNEAQLEKSRLLSDRFSAERPKGSFSTLEIQRTEQGDSAMYLCASSLAFGTSGEQYFGPGTRLTVT.

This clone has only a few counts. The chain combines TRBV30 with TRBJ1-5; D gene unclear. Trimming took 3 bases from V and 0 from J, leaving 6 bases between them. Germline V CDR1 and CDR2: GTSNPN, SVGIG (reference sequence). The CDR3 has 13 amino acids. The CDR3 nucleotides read TGTGCCTGGAGGGGCAGTAGCAATCAGCCCCAGCATTTT. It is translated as CAWRGSSNQPQHF.

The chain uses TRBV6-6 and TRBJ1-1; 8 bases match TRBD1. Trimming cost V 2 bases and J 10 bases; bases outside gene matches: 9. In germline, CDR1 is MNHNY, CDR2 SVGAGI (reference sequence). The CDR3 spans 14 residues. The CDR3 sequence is CASSYPDREGSAFF. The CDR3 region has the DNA TGTGCCAGCAGTTACCCGGACAGGGAGGGTTCAGCTTTCTTT.

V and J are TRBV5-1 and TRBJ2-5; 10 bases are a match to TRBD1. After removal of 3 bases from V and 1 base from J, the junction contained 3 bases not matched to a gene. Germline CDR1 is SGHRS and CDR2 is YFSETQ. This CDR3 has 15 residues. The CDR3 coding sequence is TGCGCCAGCAGCTACTGGACAGGGGGCCAAGAGACCCAGTACTTC. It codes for CASSYWTGGQETQYF.

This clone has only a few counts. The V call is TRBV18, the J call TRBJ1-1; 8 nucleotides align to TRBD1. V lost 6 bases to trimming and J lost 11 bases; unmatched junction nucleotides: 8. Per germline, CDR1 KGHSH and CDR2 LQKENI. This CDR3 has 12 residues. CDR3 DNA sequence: TGTGCCAGCTCGGCAGGGGGCGGACTGGCTTTCTTT. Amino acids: CASSAGGGLAFF. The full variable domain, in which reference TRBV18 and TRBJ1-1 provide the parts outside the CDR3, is NAGVMQNPRHLVRRRGQEARLRCSPMKGHSHVYWYRQLPEEGLKFMVYLQKENIIDESGMPKERFSAEFPKEGPSILRIQQVVRGDSAAYFCASSAGGGLAFFGQGTRLTVV.

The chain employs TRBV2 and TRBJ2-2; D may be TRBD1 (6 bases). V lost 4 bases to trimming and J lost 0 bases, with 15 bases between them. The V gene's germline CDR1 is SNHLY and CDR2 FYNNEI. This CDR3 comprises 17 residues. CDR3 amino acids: CASSVPGTFSNTGELFF. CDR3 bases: TGTGCCAGCAGTGTACCGGGGACATTTTCGAACACCGGGGAGCTGTTTTTT.

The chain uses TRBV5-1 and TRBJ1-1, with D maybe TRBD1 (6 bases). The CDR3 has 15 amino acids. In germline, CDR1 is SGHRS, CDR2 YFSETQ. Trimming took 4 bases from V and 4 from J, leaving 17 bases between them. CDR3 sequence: CASSRNGGAGTEAFF. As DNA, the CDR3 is TGCGCCAGCAGCAGGAATGGGGGGGCTGGCACTGAAGCTTTCTTT.

CDR3 in amino acids: CASSLTEVPGANVLTF. The CDR3 DNA follows: TGTGCCAGCAGTTTGACGGAGGTACCTGGGGCCAACGTCCTGACTTTC. The chain has TRBV27 and TRBJ2-6, with D perhaps matching TRBD2 (5 bases). V dropped 3 bases and J dropped 2 bases, with 11 bases sitting between them. The germline V gene has CDR1 MNHEY and CDR2 SMNVEV (reference sequence). The CDR3 sequence is 16 residues long.

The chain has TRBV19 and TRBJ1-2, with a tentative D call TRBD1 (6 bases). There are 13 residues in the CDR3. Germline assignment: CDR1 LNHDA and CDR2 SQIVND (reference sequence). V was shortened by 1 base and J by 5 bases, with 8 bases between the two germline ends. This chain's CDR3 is CASSIAQGYGYTF. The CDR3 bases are TGTGCCAGTAGTATAGCTCAGGGGTATGGCTACACCTTC.

The CDR3 sequence: CASRQTQGRVGGIQYF. The CDR3 bases are TGTGCCAGCCGACAAACACAGGGCCGGGTCGGTGGCATTCAGTACTTC. The V gene is TRBV6-6, the J gene TRBJ2-4; D possibly corresponds to TRBD1 (6 bases). Germline CDR1 and CDR2: MNHNY and SVGAGI (reference sequence). Trimming took 8 bases from V and 9 from J, leaving 26 bases between them. The CDR3 loop spans 16 amino acids.

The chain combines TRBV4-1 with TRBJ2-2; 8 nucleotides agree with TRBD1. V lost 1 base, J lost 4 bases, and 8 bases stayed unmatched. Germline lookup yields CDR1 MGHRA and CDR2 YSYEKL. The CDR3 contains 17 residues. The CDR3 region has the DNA TGCGCCAGCAGCCAAGTCCCGACAGGGGCGCTCACCGGGGAGCTGTTTTTT. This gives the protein CASSQVPTGALTGELFF.

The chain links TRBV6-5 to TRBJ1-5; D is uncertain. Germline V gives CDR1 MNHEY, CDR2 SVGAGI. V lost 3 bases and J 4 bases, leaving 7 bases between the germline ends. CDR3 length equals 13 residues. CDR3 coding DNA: TGTGCCAGCAGTTATATGCGGAATCAGCCCCAGCATTTT. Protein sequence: CASSYMRNQPQHF.